The 28 T cell receptor beta chains reported below all come from one sample, sequenced in a study of blood T cell repertoires in COVID-19. Profiled with immunoSEQ multiplex PCR; TCRdb holds only in-frame clones, not every one. The sample includes under 45,000 clones, around 87% of them seen just once. The specimen sequenced was peripheral blood. Source of these receptors: a man aged 80 or over with active COVID-19.

The chain uses TRBV6-1 and TRBJ2-4, with D tentatively TRBD2 (5 bases). The CDR3 totals 20 residues. With 2 bases removed from V and 0 bases from J, the gap between germline ends came to 23 bases. Germline V gene data show CDR1 as MNHNS and CDR2 as SASEGT. CDR3 in amino acids: CASSEYAETTRWLAKNIQYF. In nucleotides, the CDR3 is TGTGCCAGCAGTGAATACGCCGAGACTACCCGGTGGCTAGCCAAAAACATTCAGTACTTC.

This chain joins TRBV19 and TRBJ2-2; D uncertain. CDR3 length: 13 amino acids. Germline V lookup: CDR1 LNHDA, CDR2 SQIVND (reference sequence). V was shortened by 5 bases and J by 5 bases, with 9 bases between the two germline ends. In DNA, the CDR3 is TGTGCCAGTAGTTTCGGTGTAACCGGGGAGCTGTTTTTT. This gives the protein CASSFGVTGELFF. Looking up the rest from reference TRBV19 and TRBJ2-2 gives the full variable domain: DGGITQSPKYLFRKEGQNVTLSCEQNLNHDAMYWYRQDPGQGLRLIYYSQIVNDFQKGDIAEGYSVSREKKESFPLTVTSAQKNPTAFYLCASSFGVTGELFFGEGSRLTVL.

This clone was seen a single time. This sequence joins TRBV7-2 and TRBJ2-5; 7 bases match TRBD1. The CDR3 has 13 residues. Germline V gene data show CDR1 as SGHTA and CDR2 as FQGNSA. V was pared by 6 bases and J by 5 bases, with 6 bases of the junction left unmatched. This CDR3 is CASRLTGVETQYF. CDR3 bases: TGTGCCAGCAGATTAACAGGGGTGGAGACCCAGTACTTC.

This chain connects TRBV27 to TRBJ2-7; TRBD1 agrees at 7 bases. The J segment lost 5 bases and the V segment lost 7 bases, leaving 11 bases of the junction unmatched. Germline loops: CDR1 MNHEY, CDR2 SMNVEV (reference sequence). The CDR3 has 14 residues. Here the CDR3 DNA reads TGTGCCAGCAAAACCCGGGACAGCTATGACGAGCAGTACTTC. This gives the protein CASKTRDSYDEQYF.

The gene calls are TRBV27 and TRBJ1-2, with D perhaps matching TRBD1 (6 bases). The CDR3 contains 13 residues. The germline V gene has CDR1 MNHEY and CDR2 SMNVEV (reference sequence). The V and J ends lost 2 bases and 2 bases respectively, with 6 bases between them. The CDR3 sequence is CASSLTGNYGYTF. In DNA, the CDR3 is TGTGCCAGCAGTTTAACAGGGAACTATGGCTACACCTTC.

The chain is built from TRBV5-1 and TRBJ1-1; 9 bases line up with TRBD1. The CDR3 consists of 13 residues. Per germline, CDR1 SGHRS and CDR2 YFSETQ. J was trimmed by 8 bases and V by 2 bases; bases with no gene match: 4. For the CDR3, the DNA is TGCGCCAGCAGCTTAGACAGGGGGAGGGAAGCTTTCTTT. Translated: CASSLDRGREAFF.

The chain carries TRBV6-1 and TRBJ1-1, with no clear D. The CDR3 has 15 amino acids. Germline V lookup: CDR1 MNHNS, CDR2 SASEGT. Trimming left V 2 bases short and J 3 bases short, with 13 bases between. The DNA of the CDR3 is TGTGCCAGCAGTGAAACCACAACAGTTCACACTGAAGCTTTCTTT. The encoded protein is CASSETTTVHTEAFF.

The chain recombines TRBV29-1 with TRBJ2-7, with D perhaps TRBD2 (7 bases). V was trimmed by 5 bases and J by 2 bases, leaving 19 bases between them. There are 15 residues in the CDR3. Germline CDR1 SQVTM, CDR2 ANQGSEA. This CDR3 reads CSVSAEGGDPYEQYF. CDR3 nucleotide sequence: TGCAGCGTTTCGGCCGAGGGGGGGGATCCCTACGAGCAGTACTTC.

The V gene is TRBV5-1, the J gene TRBJ2-7, with a tentative D call TRBD1 (5 bases). V was pared by 0 bases and J by 4 bases, with 17 bases between. The length of the CDR3 is 16 residues. Looked up from germline, CDR1 is SGHRS and CDR2 is YFSETQ. The CDR3 sequence: CASSLEGAGLQYEQYF. The CDR3 DNA reads TGCGCCAGCAGCTTGGAGGGCGCAGGGCTCCAATACGAGCAGTACTTC. Together with reference TRBV5-1 and TRBJ2-7, the CDR3 gives the full variable domain: KAGVTQTPRYLIKTRGQQVTLSCSPISGHRSVSWYQQTPGQGLQFLFEYFSETQRNKGNFPGRFSGRQFSNSRSEMNVSTLELGDSALYLCASSLEGAGLQYEQYFGPGTRLTVT.

J is TRBJ2-1 and V is TRBV6-2 or TRBV6-3; TRBD2 aligns across 7 bases. Looked up from germline, CDR1 is MNHEY and CDR2 is SVGEGT. The junction had 14 bases not matched to a gene; V was cut back by 4 bases and J by 8 bases. CDR3 length equals 16 residues. The DNA for the CDR3 is TGTGCCAGCAGTTCCCTCACCGGGACTACTCGCGATGAGCAGTTCTTC. This sequence encodes CASSSLTGTTRDEQFF.

The V gene is TRBV7-9, the J gene TRBJ2-3, with D unresolved. The V end was cut by 1 base, the J end by 1 base, with 6 bases between. This CDR3 spans 14 amino acids. Germline-derived CDR1 and CDR2 are SEHNR and FQNEAQ (reference sequence). In DNA form, the CDR3 reads TGTGCCAGCAGCTTAGGGGCCGGCACAGATACGCAGTATTTT. Amino acid sequence: CASSLGAGTDTQYF.

The chain links TRBV11-2 to TRBJ2-1; 8 positions agree with TRBD1. Germline values: CDR1 SGHAT, CDR2 FQNNGV. The V gene end was trimmed by 2 bases and the J gene end by 2 bases; junction bases not matched to a gene: 8. The CDR3 spans 17 residues. CDR3 residues: CASSLMGAGGAYNEQFF. DNA for the CDR3: TGTGCCAGCAGCTTAATGGGCGCAGGGGGCGCCTACAATGAGCAGTTCTTC. Full variable domain (missing parts from reference TRBV11-2 and TRBJ2-1): EAGVAQSPRYKIIEKRQSVAFWCNPISGHATLYWYQQILGQGPKLLIQFQNNGVVDDSQLPKDRFSAERLKGVDSTLKIQPAKLEDSAVYLCASSLMGAGGAYNEQFFGPGTRLTVL.

This clone came up a few times. The chain uses TRBV18 and TRBJ1-4; D remains ambiguous. Germline V lookup: CDR1 KGHSH, CDR2 LQKENI. The CDR3 is 15 residues long. Trimming left V 0 bases short and J 7 bases short, with 12 bases between. In DNA, the CDR3 is TGTGCCAGCTCACCACCCAGCCAACCAGGTGAAAAACTGTTTTTT. Amino acids: CASSPPSQPGEKLFF.

The V call is TRBV30, the J call TRBJ2-7, with 7 bases fitting TRBD1. Germline values: CDR1 GTSNPN, CDR2 SVGIG (reference sequence). Losses at the gene ends were 7 bases for V and 4 bases for J; bases not matched to a gene: 10. The length of the CDR3 is 13 residues. The CDR3 DNA reads TGTGCCTTTCAACAAGGGGGCGGATACGAGCAGTACTTC. Protein: CAFQQGGGYEQYF.

The V call is TRBV10-3, the J call TRBJ2-7; 9 bases are shared with TRBD1. Trimming took 11 bases from V and 7 from J; bases not matched to a gene: 15. Per germline, CDR1 ENHRY and CDR2 SYGVKD. CDR3 length: 14 amino acids. CDR3 residues: CAASTGQGPREQYF. Written as DNA, the CDR3 is TGTGCCGCGTCGACCGGACAGGGGCCTCGTGAGCAGTACTTC.

The chain employs TRBV30 and TRBJ2-1; TRBD2 matches 8 bases. V lost 0 bases, J lost 7 bases, and 5 bases stayed unmatched. Germline V lookup: CDR1 GTSNPN, CDR2 SVGIG (reference sequence). The CDR3 length is 14 residues. CDR3 nucleotides: TGTGCCTGGAGTGTGGCTAGCGGGTTGAATGAGCAGTTCTTC. Protein sequence: CAWSVASGLNEQFF.

V gene TRBV5-1 combines with J gene TRBJ2-1, with 8 bases fitting TRBD2. With V trimmed by 2 bases and J by 5 bases, 3 bases remained unmatched. Germline CDR1 SGHRS, CDR2 YFSETQ. The CDR3 is 14 amino acids. The CDR3 DNA follows: TGCGCCAGCAGCTTTGGCGGGGGGAACAATGAGCAGTTCTTC. This codes for CASSFGGGNNEQFF.

The genes are TRBV5-6 and TRBJ1-1; D not certain. CDR3 length: 13 residues. Per germline, CDR1 SGHDT and CDR2 YYEEEE. V dropped 2 bases and J dropped 0 bases, with 5 bases sitting between them. CDR3 in amino acids: CASSLSVNTEAFF. CDR3 DNA: TGTGCCAGCAGCTTATCAGTGAACACTGAAGCTTTCTTT.

The count of this clone is one. The chain carries TRBV27 and TRBJ1-1; TRBD1 matches 8 bases. The CDR3 has 14 residues. The junction had 6 bases not matched to a gene; V was cut back by 2 bases and J by 7 bases. Per the germline V gene, CDR1 is MNHEY and CDR2 is SMNVEV (reference sequence). The CDR3 DNA follows: TGTGCCAGCAGTTTACTCCCTGGACAGGGTGAAGCTTTCTTT. Translated: CASSLLPGQGEAFF.

This clone was seen once. This rearrangement joins TRBV7-9 to TRBJ1-2; no definite D call. V lost 5 bases, J lost 6 bases, and 13 bases lay in between. CDR3 length: 13 amino acids. CDR1 is SEHNR, CDR2 FQNEAQ, per germline (reference sequence). CDR3 coding DNA: TGTGCCAGCAGCCTTACTCTGGAGGATGGCTACACCTTC. It translates to CASSLTLEDGYTF.

The chain employs TRBV6-2 or TRBV6-3 and TRBJ2-5, with TRBD1 matching 11 bases. Germline V gene lookup returns CDR1 MNHEY and CDR2 SVGEGT. The CDR3 runs to 14 residues. The V segment lost 5 bases and the J segment 4 bases; nucleotides outside the gene matches: 3. The DNA for the CDR3 is TGTGCCAGCAGTCCGGACAGGGGGCGAGAGACCCAGTACTTC. Translation gives CASSPDRGRETQYF.

The rearrangement joins TRBV7-9 to TRBJ2-7; D remains unclear. V was clipped by 3 bases and J by 4 bases, with 10 bases between them. The germline V gene encodes CDR1 SEHNR and CDR2 FQNEAQ (reference sequence). This CDR3 spans 13 amino acids. CDR3 amino acids: CASSFGEVYEQYF. CDR3 sequence (DNA): TGTGCCAGCAGCTTCGGTGAGGTATACGAGCAGTACTTC.

The rearrangement uses TRBV20-1 and TRBJ2-7, with 9 bases lining up with TRBD2. Germline V lookup: CDR1 DFQATT, CDR2 SNEGSKA (reference sequence). The trim removed 3 bases at V and 2 bases at J, leaving 5 bases unmatched. The CDR3 has 14 amino acids. The CDR3 region is CSASSSGGTYEQYF. CDR3 coding DNA: TGCAGTGCTAGTAGTAGCGGGGGAACCTACGAGCAGTACTTC.

In this sample, this clone turned up a few times. CDR3 sequence (DNA): TGTGCCAGCAGCCGTCAGGGGGAGCAGTTCTTC. Protein product: CASSRQGEQFF. The rearrangement uses TRBV6-2 or TRBV6-3 and TRBJ2-1; D is possibly TRBD1 (6 bases). Trimming took 6 bases from V and 10 from J, leaving 10 bases between them. The CDR3 runs to 11 residues. Germline CDR1 and CDR2: MNHEY and SVGEGT.

The chain recombines TRBV5-6 with TRBJ2-1, with 8 bases fitting TRBD2. Germline-derived CDR1 and CDR2 are SGHDT and YYEEEE. J was trimmed by 3 bases and V by 0 bases; bases with no gene match: 5. The CDR3 length is 16 residues. CDR3 protein: CASSLDGGAYYNEQFF. CDR3 bases: TGTGCCAGCAGCTTGGACGGGGGGGCCTACTACAATGAGCAGTTCTTC.

The V gene is TRBV19, the J gene TRBJ2-3; 11 bases match TRBD2. From germline, CDR1 is LNHDA and CDR2 SQIVND (reference sequence). This CDR3 comprises 14 residues. J was trimmed by 9 bases and V by 10 bases; bases with no gene match: 12. This CDR3 is CATGTSGRTGTQYF. For the CDR3, the DNA is TGTGCCACCGGGACTAGCGGAAGAACAGGAACGCAGTATTTT.

This chain connects TRBV12-5 to TRBJ2-7, with TRBD2 as a possible D gene (5 bases). Deletions cut 5 bases from V and 7 bases from J, with 12 bases between. The germline V gene has CDR1 LGHNT and CDR2 FRNRAP. The CDR3 extends over 12 amino acids. CDR3 region: CASGPGPGEQYF. The CDR3 DNA is TGTGCTAGTGGTCCCGGGCCGGGGGAGCAGTACTTC.

CDR3 amino acids: CASSSGGGGNQPQHF. CDR3 nucleotides: TGTGCCAGCAGTTCCGGAGGTGGTGGCAATCAGCCCCAGCATTTT. The chain is built from TRBV28 and TRBJ1-5; no firm D call. V was pared by 4 bases and J by 2 bases, with 12 bases between. Germline CDR1 is MDHEN and CDR2 is SYDVKM. The CDR3 consists of 15 residues.